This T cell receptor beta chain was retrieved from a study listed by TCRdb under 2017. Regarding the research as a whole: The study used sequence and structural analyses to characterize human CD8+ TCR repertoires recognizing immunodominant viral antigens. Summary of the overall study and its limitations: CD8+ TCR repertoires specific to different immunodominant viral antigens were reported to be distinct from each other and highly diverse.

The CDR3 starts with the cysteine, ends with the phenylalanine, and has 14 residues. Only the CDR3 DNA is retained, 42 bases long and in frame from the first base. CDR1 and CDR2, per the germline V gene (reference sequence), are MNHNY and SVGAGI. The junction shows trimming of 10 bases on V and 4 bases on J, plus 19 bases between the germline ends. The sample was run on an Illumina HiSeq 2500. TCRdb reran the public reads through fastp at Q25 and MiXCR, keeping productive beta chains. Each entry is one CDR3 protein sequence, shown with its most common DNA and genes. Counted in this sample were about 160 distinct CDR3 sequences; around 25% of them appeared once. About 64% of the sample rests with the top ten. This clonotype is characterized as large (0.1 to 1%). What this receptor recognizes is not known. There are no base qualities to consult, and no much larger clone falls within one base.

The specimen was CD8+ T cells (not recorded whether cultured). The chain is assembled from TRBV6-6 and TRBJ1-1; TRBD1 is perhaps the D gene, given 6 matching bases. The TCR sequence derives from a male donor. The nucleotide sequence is TGTGCCACCCCCAAGGGGGAGGCAAGCACTGAAGCTTTCTTT. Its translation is CATPKGEASTEAFF.